One T cell receptor beta chain is described in this entry. Its specific antigen is unknown. Base quality data are lacking; no much larger clone is found one base away. The sample originates from a study of vaccination and CD4 T cells after COVID-19 (dated by TCRdb to 2021 to 2024). Turning to the overall study: Convalescent patients had a positive SARS-CoV-2 result on nasal swab PCR, and of these patients, some ten had mild disease and one had severe disease. In the convalescent cohort there were six males and four females, among whom were two Hispanic individuals, seven Caucasians, two Asians and one multiracial person. Two doses of either the Pfizer-BioNTech BNT162b2 vaccine (n=8) or the Moderna mRNA-1273 vaccine (n=2) were administered to participants. Post-COVID blood samples from convalescent patients were collected a median of around 100 days after diagnosis, with a range of roughly 30 to 170 days. Post-vaccine blood samples were collected a median of about 72 days after the second vaccine dose, ranging from about 12 to 241 days. Overlapping spike peptide pools from SARS-CoV-2 and from the common cold coronaviruses HCoV-NL63, HCoV-OC43 and HCoV-229E were used as culture stimuli. In control cultures, a CEFX viral epitope pool was used as positive control, an HIV-1 Nef peptide pool was used as negative control, or no peptide was added. The spike-specific CD4+ TCR repertoire was compared before and after mRNA vaccination in fewer than eleven COVID-19 convalescent patients and several infection-naive healthy vaccine recipients.

The library was obtained by PCR. DNA from cultured CD4+ T cells underwent TCR sequencing with the Oncomine TCR Beta short-read assay at the Johns Hopkins FTIC core. The QIAamp micro DNA kit was used to extract genomic DNA from the cultured CD4+ T cells. Oncomine TCR Beta libraries from cultured CD4+ T cells were pooled using unique dual indexes and sequenced on an Illumina iSeq 100. The source study handled its data this way. Non-productive sequences were filtered out, and CDR3s that did not start with C, did not end with F or W, or were shorter than 7 amino acids were discarded. Antigen-specific clonotypes were identified with the MANAFEST web application by comparing peptide-stimulated wells with reference and other culture wells. Positive clones required FDR below 0.05, an odds ratio above 5, and productive frequency above 0.1% in at least two of three replicate wells. Clonotypes that were significantly expanded in both SARS-CoV-2 spike wells and at least one common cold coronavirus spike condition were defined as cross-reactive. Using R version 3.6.1, CDR3 homology was evaluated through Levenshtein distances (stringdist) along with unrooted phylogenetic trees (ape). TCRdb applied fastp at Q25 and MiXCR to the public reads, then kept only in-frame beta chains. Each CDR3 protein appears once, grouped with its most common genes and DNA. The V and J calls shown here were made by TCRdb, not taken from the authors' results. Here the sample has approximately 20,000 distinct CDR3 sequences; around 42% occur a single time. 3% of the sample goes to the ten largest clones.

There are 16 amino acids in the CDR3, from cysteine to phenylalanine inclusive. Left in the record is the CDR3 DNA by itself, 48 bases read in frame from the first base. CDR1 and CDR2 (MDHEN, SYDVKM) derive from the germline V gene. Trimming takes 4 bases off V and 7 bases off J; junction bases not matched to a gene: 12. The treatment or condition label of this sample denotes: roughly 11-day PBMC culture with coronavirus spike peptide pools or control peptides (ViraFEST assay). The ViraFEST assay was used in the study, in which antigen-specific T cells were expanded with peptide pools and expanded clonotypes were subsequently identified by TCR sequencing. The convalescent patients' positive SARS-CoV-2 PCR tests fell between March and December 2020, which was before the Alpha, Beta and Delta variants emerged in the United States. About 2 million PBMCs per well were cultured in IMDM with roughly 5% human AB serum and about 9.7 IU/ml IL-2, plus 10 ug/ml peptide pools. On days 3 and 7, half of the culture medium was replaced with fresh IL-2-containing medium. Once the cells had been in culture for 10 days, the EasySep CD4+ T cell isolation kit was used to isolate CD4+ T cells by negative selection. Ficoll-Paque Plus gradient centrifugation was used to isolate PBMCs from whole blood, and the isolated PBMCs were then either used fresh or cryopreserved at -140C. Culture conditions were generally each tested in triplicate wells.

Study-level results and caveats: Although the median number of SARS-CoV-2-reactive clonotypes went up from 20 to 25 after infection to some 38 after vaccination, the increase was not significant. Only a relatively small number of convalescent patients were included in the study, and early timepoints following natural infection were not analyzed. Among the post-vaccine SARS-CoV-2-reactive clones in convalescent patients, a median 86.3% showed up only after vaccination, which suggests vaccine-specific priming. Nearly all vaccine-specific clones in convalescent patients (304 of 307) were mono-reactive for SARS-CoV-2 spike rather than cross-reactive with common cold coronaviruses.

The sample was CD4+ T cells from blood, cultured in vitro, taken after SARS-CoV-2 vaccination. This receptor was identified in a human donor who had recovered from COVID-19. The V and J genes are TRBV28 and TRBJ1-5, with 8 bases aligning to TRBD1. The CDR3 region: CASSSTRTGRVQPQHF. DNA sequence: TGTGCCAGCAGTTCGACACGGACAGGGCGGGTACAGCCCCAGCATTTT.